The rows below give T cell receptor beta chains drawn from one sample of a study of blood T cell repertoires in COVID-19. Clones were read by immunoSEQ multiplex PCR, and TCRdb kept only the in-frame ones, dropping some. This table has around 140,000 clones, around nine tenths appearing once. Sequenced: peripheral blood. The origin of the receptors is a man in his fifties or sixties with active or convalescent COVID-19. Each CDR3 is given with its conserved first and last residue. A D gene is named only where the DNA matches it firmly. A clone size is listed for some rows: how often the clone was seen (once, few, many), or a class if it is expanded.

TRBD1	TRBV19	.	TRBJ1-5	TGTGCCAGTACCTCGGACAGGGGGCGCAATCAGCCCCAGCATTTT	CASTSDRGRNQPQHF
TRBD1	TRBV5-4	.	TRBJ2-7	TGTGCCAGCAGCACCCGGGACAGGGGATCCTACGAGCAGTACTTC	CASSTRDRGSYEQYF
TRBD2	TRBV7-9	few	TRBJ2-7	TGTGCCAGCAGCTCCCCTGCGACTACTAGCGGGGCACCGTACGAGCAGTACTTC	CASSSPATTSGAPYEQYF
TRBD1	TRBV4-3	.	TRBJ2-7	TGCGCCAGCAGCCAGGCCGGGACAGGGCCGAGGGAGCAGTACTTC	CASSQAGTGPREQYF
.	TRBV3-1/TRBV3-2	.	TRBJ2-3	TGTGCCAGCAGCCAAGCCTCTCGGGCGGGATGCACTGATACGCAGTATTTT	CASSQASRAGCTDTQYF
.	TRBV7-2	.	TRBJ1-4	TGTGCCAGCAGCTTCGACAGAGGAGAGAATGAAAAACTGTTTTTT	CASSFDRGENEKLFF
.	TRBV24-1	.	TRBJ2-1	TGTGCCACCAGTGACACACCAGGCGATGAGCAGTTCTTC	CATSDTPGDEQFF
.	TRBV12-3/TRBV12-4	.	TRBJ1-5	TGTGCCAGCCAAGGGGTTGAGCAGCCCCAGCATTTT	CASQGVEQPQHF
TRBD1	TRBV28	.	TRBJ1-6	TGTGCCAGCAGCCTCCGGGACAGTAATTCACCCCTCCACTTT	CASSLRDSNSPLHF
TRBD1	TRBV19	.	TRBJ1-4	TGTGCCAGTAGTGCACGGACAGGGGGAGGCGAAAAACTGTTTTTT	CASSARTGGGEKLFF
.	TRBV15	once	TRBJ1-2	TGTGCCACCAGCAGAGGAGCTAACTATGGCTACACCTTC	CATSRGANYGYTF
TRBD1	TRBV3-1/TRBV3-2	.	TRBJ1-4	TGTGCCAGCAGCCTCCCGACAGGGATACTGTTTTTT	CASSLPTGILFF
.	TRBV7-2	.	TRBJ2-1	TGTGCCAGCAGCTTTGGAGCGGCCCATGAGCAGTTCTTC	CASSFGAAHEQFF
.	TRBV6-1	.	TRBJ1-1	TGTGCCAGCAGTGAAGGCCAGGGTAGGGCTGAAGCTTTCTTT	CASSEGQGRAEAFF
.	TRBV28	.	TRBJ1-4	TGTGCCAGCAGTCCCCCTGGGCCTAATGAAAAACTGTTTTTT	CASSPPGPNEKLFF
.	TRBV3-1/TRBV3-2	.	TRBJ1-3	TGTGCCAGCAGCCAAGAATTAGAAAGGCCAGGGAGGTTATTTGGAAACACCATATATTTT	CASSQELERPGRLFGNTIYF
.	TRBV5-5	.	TRBJ1-2	TGTGCCAGCAGCTTATCCACAGGGATAACTAACTATGGCTACACCTTC	CASSLSTGITNYGYTF